This entry describes one T cell receptor (beta chain). There is no known antigen for this receptor. Base qualities are not provided; no much larger clone lies one nucleotide away. This entry belongs to a study of T cell repertoires in cytomegalovirus infection (dated by TCRdb to between 2018 and 2020). About the full investigation: The peptide stimulations were aimed at well-studied HLA-B-restricted epitopes as well as recently identified HLA-C-restricted CMV epitopes, whose presentation resists viral immunomodulation. Donor HLA type was relevant to the analysis, as public TCR beta signatures indicated carriage of CMV infection together with the matching HLA type.

This specimen's treatment or condition label, per the study, means: in vitro stimulation with specific CMV peptide epitopes to enrich CMV-specific T cells. TCRdb names Illumina HiSeq 1500 as the instrument used. TCRdb reanalyzed the raw reads on its own, using fastp at Q25 for trimming and MiXCR for clone calling, and kept in-frame beta chains. Identical CDR3 protein sequences are pooled into one entry, listed with their most common genes and DNA. This sample is represented by 400,000 to 600,000 distinct CDR3 sequences; roughly 43% of them were singletons. The ten largest clones add up to 43% of the sample. Study-level results and caveats: In the ex vivo response, HLA-C-restricted CMV-specific TCR beta clonotypes were dominant, and in two of eight donors the single most frequent clonotype came from this HLA-C-restricted group. In both this cohort and an independent roughly 400-donor cohort, the cumulative frequency of public TCR beta family members distinguished carriers of CMV infection plus the relevant HLA type.

The CDR3 goes from the cysteine to the phenylalanine over 16 residues. Only the CDR3 portion is preserved as DNA: 48 bases, with reading frame beginning at the first base. The germline V gene gives CDR1 as SGHAT and CDR2 as FQNNGV. Germline trimming: 5 bases from V, 3 bases from J; junction bases outside gene matches: 12. The specimen was cultured PBMCs, collected from culture after CMV antigen stimulation. This sequence uses TRBV11-2 and TRBJ2-7, with 8 bases aligning to TRBD1. This TCR was sampled from a human donor in good health (CMV status not recorded). Some clones in this sample may be carry-over from other donors' samples. The nucleotide sequence reads TGTGCCAGCAGCCAGGGGCCACAGGGGGTATACTACGAGCAGTACTTC. It encodes CASSQGPQGVYYEQYF.